This T cell receptor beta chain was sequenced during a study of quantifying T cell responses using KT2 cells. On the study more broadly: TCR alpha and beta constant-region primers primed reverse transcription of RNA. Under optimum conditions, T4 ligation efficiency was estimated at more than 8%. Study observations and caveats: KT2 clone alpha and beta sequence counts scaled linearly with input KT2 cell number.

This clonotype was found a few times. Its antigen is still unknown. Germline V gene data show CDR1 as KGHSH and CDR2 as LQKENI. Deletions cut 2 bases from V and 4 bases from J, with 17 bases between. The CDR3 totals 17 residues. The cDNA 3' end received a ligated oligonucleotide with a UMI. First-round PCR used about 4 cycles and beta primers RC1.1 and RC1.2 covering TRBC1 and TRBC2. TCRdb reanalysed the UMI-ligation and nested PCR reads using MiXCR and keeps one entry per CDR3 protein. Here the sample spans 31,000 or so distinct CDR3 sequences, approximately 10% being singletons. The sample is PBMC spiked with counted cells of clone KT2. KT2 cells were mixed with fixed PBMC numbers at varying ratios.

The specimen was PBMCs spiked with cells of the T cell clone KT2. V is TRBV18 and J is TRBJ2-2; TRBD2 might be the D (6 bases). This sequence was found in a human donor. The CDR3 loop is CASSPIPSGRFTGELFF. The DNA for the CDR3 is TGTGCCAGCTCACCAATCCCCTCCGGGAGATTCACCGGGGAGCTGTTTTTT.